This TCR beta chain came from a study of OX40 agonist ivuxolimab in advanced cancers. Overall study: Three patients showed partial responses: one hepatocellular carcinoma and two cutaneous melanoma cases. Study-wide findings and caveats: Blood T cells, both CD4+ and CD8+, expanded clonally by week 6 at 0.1 to 3.0 mg/kg. Partial responders at 0.1-3.0 mg/kg showed near-lowest clonal expansion.

About this clone: What it binds is not known.

CDR1 is SGHTA, CDR2 FQGTGA, per germline. V was cut by 5 bases and J by 1 base, with 16 bases left in between. This CDR3 region has 16 residues. Blood was sampled at baseline, cycle 4 day 1, and cycle 7 day 1. The table came from immunoSEQ multiplex PCR; TCRdb's copy has only in-frame clones and leaves some out. The data contain tens of thousands of clones, more than 80% of them singletons. The J gene is TRBJ2-3, the V gene TRBV7-3, with D perhaps matching TRBD2 (6 bases). Sample: CD4+ or CD8+ T cells sorted from blood, taken in a trial of the OX40 agonist ivuxolimab. The sequence was obtained from an adult with an advanced solid tumor such as melanoma, head and neck, liver or kidney cancer. CDR3 coding DNA: TGTGCCAGCAGCCCCATCGGAGCGGGCGGCACAGATACGCAGTATTTT. It encodes CASSPIGAGGTDTQYF. The complete variable domain, with remaining parts taken from reference TRBV7-3 and TRBJ2-3, reads GAGVSQTPSNKVTEKGKYVELRCDPISGHTALYWYRQSLGQGPEFLIYFQGTGAADDSGLPNDRFFAVRPEGSVSTLKIQRTERGDSAVYLCASSPIGAGGTDTQYFGPGTRLTVL.